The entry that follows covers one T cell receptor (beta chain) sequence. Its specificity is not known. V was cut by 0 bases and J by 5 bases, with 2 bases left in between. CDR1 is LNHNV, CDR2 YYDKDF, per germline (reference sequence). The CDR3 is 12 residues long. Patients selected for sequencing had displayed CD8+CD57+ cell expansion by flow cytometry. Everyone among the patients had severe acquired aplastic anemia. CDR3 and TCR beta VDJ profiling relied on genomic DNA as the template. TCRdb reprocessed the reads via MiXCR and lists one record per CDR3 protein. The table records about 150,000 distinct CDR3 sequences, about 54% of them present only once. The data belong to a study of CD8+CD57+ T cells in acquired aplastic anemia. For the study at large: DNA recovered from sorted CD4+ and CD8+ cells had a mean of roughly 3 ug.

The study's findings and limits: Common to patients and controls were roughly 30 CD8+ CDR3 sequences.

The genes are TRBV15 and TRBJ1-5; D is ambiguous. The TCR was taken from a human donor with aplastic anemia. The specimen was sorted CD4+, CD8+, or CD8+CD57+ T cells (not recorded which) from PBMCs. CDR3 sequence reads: CATSRDDQPQHF. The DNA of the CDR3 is TGTGCCACCAGCAGAGATGATCAGCCCCAGCATTTT.